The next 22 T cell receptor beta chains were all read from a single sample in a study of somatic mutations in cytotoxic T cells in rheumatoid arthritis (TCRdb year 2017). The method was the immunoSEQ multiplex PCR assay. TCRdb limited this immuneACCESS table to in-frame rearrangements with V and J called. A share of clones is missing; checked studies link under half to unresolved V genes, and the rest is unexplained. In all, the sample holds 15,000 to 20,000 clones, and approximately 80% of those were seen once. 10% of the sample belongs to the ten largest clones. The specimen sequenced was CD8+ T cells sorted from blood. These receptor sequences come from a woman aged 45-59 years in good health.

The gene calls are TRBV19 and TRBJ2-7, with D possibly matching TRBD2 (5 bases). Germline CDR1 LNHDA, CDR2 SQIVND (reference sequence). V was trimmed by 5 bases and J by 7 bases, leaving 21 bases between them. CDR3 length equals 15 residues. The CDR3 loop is CASSPLAKMGEEQYF. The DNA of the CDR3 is TGTGCCAGTAGTCCGCTGGCGAAAATGGGAGAGGAGCAGTACTTC.

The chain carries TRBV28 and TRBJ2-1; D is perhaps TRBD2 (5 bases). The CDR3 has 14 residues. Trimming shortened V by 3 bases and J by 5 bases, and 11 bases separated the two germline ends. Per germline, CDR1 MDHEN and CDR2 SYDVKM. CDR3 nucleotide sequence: TGTGCCAGCAGTTTGACCTCCGGGGACAATGAGCAGTTCTTC. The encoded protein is CASSLTSGDNEQFF.

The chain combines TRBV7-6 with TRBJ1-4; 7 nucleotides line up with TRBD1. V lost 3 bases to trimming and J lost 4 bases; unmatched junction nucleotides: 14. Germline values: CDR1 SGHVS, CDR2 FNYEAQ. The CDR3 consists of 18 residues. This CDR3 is CASSFLEGQSPSNEKLFF. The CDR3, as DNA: TGTGCCAGCAGCTTCCTAGAGGGACAGTCTCCAAGTAATGAAAAACTGTTTTTT.

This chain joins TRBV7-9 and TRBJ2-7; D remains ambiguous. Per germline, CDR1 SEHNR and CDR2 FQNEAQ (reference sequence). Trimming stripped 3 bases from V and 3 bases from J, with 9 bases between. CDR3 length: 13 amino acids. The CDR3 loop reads CASSLGRDYEQYF. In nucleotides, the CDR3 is TGTGCCAGCAGCTTGGGCCGCGACTACGAGCAGTACTTC.

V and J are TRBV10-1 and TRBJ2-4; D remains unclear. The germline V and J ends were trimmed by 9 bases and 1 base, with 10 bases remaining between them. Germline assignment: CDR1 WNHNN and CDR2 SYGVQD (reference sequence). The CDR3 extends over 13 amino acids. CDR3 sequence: CARTPRAKNIQYF. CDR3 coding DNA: TGCGCCAGGACTCCGAGGGCCAAAAACATTCAGTACTTC.

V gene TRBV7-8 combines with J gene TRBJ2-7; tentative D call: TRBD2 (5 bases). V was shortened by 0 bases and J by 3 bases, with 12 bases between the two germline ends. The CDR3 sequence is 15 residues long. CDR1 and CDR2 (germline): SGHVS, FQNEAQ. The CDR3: CASSLARSRGYEQYF. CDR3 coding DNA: TGTGCCAGCAGCTTAGCTAGGAGTCGGGGCTACGAGCAGTACTTC.

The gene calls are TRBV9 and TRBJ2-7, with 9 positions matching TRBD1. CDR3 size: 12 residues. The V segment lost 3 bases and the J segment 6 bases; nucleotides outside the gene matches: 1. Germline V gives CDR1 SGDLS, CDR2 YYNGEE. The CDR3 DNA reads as TGTGCCAGCAGCGGACAGGGGGTCGAGCAGTACTTC. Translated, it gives CASSGQGVEQYF.

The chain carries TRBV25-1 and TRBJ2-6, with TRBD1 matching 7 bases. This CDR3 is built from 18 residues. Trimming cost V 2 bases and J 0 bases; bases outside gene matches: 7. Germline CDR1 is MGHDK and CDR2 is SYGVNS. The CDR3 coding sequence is TGTGCCAGCAGTGAACGGACAGGCGACTTCTCTGGGGCCAACGTCCTGACTTTC. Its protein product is CASSERTGDFSGANVLTF.

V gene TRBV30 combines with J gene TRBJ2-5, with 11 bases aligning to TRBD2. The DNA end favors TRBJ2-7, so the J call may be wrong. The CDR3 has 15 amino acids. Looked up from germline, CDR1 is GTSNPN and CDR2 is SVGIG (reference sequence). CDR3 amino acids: CAWSVVAGGFYEQYF. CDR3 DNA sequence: TGTGCCTGGAGTGTGGTAGCGGGAGGGTTCTACGAGCAGTACTTC.

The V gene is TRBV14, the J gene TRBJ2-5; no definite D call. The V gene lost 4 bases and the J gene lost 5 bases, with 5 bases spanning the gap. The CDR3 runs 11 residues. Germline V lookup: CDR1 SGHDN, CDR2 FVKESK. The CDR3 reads CASSLLETQYF. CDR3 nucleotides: TGTGCCAGCAGCCTCCTGGAGACCCAGTACTTC.

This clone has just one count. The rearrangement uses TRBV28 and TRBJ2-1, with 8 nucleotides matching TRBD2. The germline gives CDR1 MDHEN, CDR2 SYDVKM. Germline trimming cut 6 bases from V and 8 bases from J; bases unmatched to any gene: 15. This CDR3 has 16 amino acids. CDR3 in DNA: TGTGCCAGCAGCATCACGGGGGGGCGTTTAATCGATGAGCAGTTCTTC. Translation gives CASSITGGRLIDEQFF.

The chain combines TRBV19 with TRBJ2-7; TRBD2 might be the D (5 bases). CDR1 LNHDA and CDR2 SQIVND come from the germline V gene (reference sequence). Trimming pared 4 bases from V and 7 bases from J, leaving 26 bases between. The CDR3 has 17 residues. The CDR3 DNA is TGTGCCAGTAGTACCCTGGCCGCCGAGGGCCCGCCCGCGGAGCAGTACTTC. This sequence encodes CASSTLAAEGPPAEQYF.

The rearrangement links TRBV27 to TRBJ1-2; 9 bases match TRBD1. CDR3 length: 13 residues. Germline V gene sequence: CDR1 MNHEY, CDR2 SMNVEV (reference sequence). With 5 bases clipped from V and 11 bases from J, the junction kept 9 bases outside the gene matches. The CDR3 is CASSLLIGTGYTF. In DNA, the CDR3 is TGTGCCAGCAGTCTCTTAATAGGGACAGGGTACACCTTC.

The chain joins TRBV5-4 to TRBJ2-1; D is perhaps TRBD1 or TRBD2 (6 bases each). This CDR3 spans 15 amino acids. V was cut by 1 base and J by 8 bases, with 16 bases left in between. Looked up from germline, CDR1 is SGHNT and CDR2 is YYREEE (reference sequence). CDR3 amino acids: CASSLWGAWADEQFF. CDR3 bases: TGTGCCAGCAGCTTGTGGGGGGCGTGGGCTGATGAGCAGTTCTTC.

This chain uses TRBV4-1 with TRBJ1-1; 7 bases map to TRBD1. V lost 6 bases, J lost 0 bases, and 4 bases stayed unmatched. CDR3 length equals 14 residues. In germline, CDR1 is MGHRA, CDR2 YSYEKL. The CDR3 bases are TGCGCCAGCAGGCGGGACAGAATGAACACTGAAGCTTTCTTT. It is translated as CASRRDRMNTEAFF.

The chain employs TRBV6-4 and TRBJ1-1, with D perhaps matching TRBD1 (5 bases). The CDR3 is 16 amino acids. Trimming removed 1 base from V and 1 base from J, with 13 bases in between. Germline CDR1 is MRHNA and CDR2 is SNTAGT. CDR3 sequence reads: CASSDFLETENTEAFF. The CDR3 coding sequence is TGTGCCAGCAGTGACTTTCTGGAGACAGAGAACACTGAAGCTTTCTTT.

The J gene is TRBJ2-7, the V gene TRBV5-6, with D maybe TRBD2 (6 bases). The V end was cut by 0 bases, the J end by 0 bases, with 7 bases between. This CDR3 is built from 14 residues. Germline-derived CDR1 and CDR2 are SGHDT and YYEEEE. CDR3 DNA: TGTGCCAGCAGCTTGGGCGGGAACTCCTACGAGCAGTACTTC. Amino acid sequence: CASSLGGNSYEQYF.

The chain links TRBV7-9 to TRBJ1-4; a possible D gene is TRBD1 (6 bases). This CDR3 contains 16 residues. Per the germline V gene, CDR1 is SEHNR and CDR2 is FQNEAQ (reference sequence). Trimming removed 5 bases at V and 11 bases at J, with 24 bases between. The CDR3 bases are TGTGCCAGCAGCGTCCTCGGAGGGGGAGGGAGGAGGAAACTGTTTTTT. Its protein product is CASSVLGGGGRRKLFF.

CDR3 bases: TGTGCCAGCAGCCCCCCCCAGGCGGCGGGTCAGCCCCAGCATTTT. This encodes CASSPPQAAGQPQHF. V and J are TRBV7-9 and TRBJ1-5; D ambiguous. The CDR3 runs to 15 residues. V gave up 5 bases and J gave up 6 bases, with 17 bases separating them. The germline V gene encodes CDR1 SEHNR and CDR2 FQNEAQ (reference sequence). The entire variable domain, with the rest obtained from reference TRBV7-9 and TRBJ1-5, is as follows: DTGVSQNPRHKITKRGQNVTFRCDPISEHNRLYWYRQTLGQGPEFLTYFQNEAQLEKSRLLSDRFSAERPKGSFSTLEIQRTEQGDSAMYLCASSPPQAAGQPQHFGDGTRLSIL.

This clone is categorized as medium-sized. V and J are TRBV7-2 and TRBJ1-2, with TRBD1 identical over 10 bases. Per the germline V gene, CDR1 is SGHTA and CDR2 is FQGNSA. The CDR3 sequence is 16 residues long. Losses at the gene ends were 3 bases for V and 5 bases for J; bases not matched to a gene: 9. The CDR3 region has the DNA TGTGCCAGCAGCTTGGGGACCGGGACAGGGGTTTATGGCTACACCTTC. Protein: CASSLGTGTGVYGYTF. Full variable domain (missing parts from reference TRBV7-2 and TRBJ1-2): GAGVSQSPSNKVTEKGKDVELRCDPISGHTALYWYRQSLGQGLEFLIYFQGNSAPDKSGLPSDRFSAERTGGSVSTLTIQRTQQEDSAVYLCASSLGTGTGVYGYTFGSGTRLTVV.

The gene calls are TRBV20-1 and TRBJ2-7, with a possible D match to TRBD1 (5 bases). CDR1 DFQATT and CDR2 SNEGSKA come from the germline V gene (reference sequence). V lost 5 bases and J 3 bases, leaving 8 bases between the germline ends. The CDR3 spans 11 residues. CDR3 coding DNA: TGCAGTGCTCGTCAGGGCTACGAGCAGTACTTC. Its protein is CSARQGYEQYF.

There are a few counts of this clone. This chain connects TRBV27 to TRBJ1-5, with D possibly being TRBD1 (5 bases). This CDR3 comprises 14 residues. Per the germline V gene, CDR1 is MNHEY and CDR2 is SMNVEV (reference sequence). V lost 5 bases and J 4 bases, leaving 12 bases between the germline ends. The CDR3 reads CASSPSTANQPQHF. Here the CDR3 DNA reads TGTGCCAGCAGTCCTTCGACAGCTAATCAGCCCCAGCATTTT.